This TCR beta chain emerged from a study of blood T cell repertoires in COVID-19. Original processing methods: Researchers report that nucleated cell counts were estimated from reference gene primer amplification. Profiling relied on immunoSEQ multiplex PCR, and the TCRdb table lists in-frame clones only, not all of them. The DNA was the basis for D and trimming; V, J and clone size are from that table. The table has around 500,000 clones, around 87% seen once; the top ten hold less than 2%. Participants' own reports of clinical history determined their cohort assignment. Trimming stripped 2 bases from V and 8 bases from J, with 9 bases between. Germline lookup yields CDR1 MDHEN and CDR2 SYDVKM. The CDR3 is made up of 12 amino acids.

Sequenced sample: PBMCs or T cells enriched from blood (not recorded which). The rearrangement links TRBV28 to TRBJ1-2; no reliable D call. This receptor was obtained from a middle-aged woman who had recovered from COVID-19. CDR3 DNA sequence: TGTGCCAGCAGTTTAATCGGGGAAGGCTACACCTTC. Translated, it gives CASSLIGEGYTF.